One sample yielded the 25 T cell receptor beta chains listed below, sequenced in a study of T-cell memory formation after mild COVID-19. TCRdb ran MiXCR on the 5' RACE reads and lists one entry per CDR3 protein. The sample yields approximately 410,000 distinct CDR3 sequences, around 22% seen once. What was sequenced was PBMCs or a T cell subset sorted from them (not recorded which). The origin of the receptors is an adult woman who had mild COVID-19 (a few samples of this study predate the infection). Cell type and time point are not known.

V usage is TRBV20-1 and J usage is TRBJ2-4, with 8 bases identical to TRBD2. The J segment lost 6 bases and the V segment lost 6 bases, leaving 13 bases of the junction unmatched. The germline CDR1 and CDR2 sequences are DFQATT and SNEGSKA (reference sequence). This CDR3 is 15 amino acids long. The DNA for the CDR3 is TGCAGTGCCGACGGGGGGGCCTTAGATAGAAACATTCAGTACTTC. This codes for CSADGGALDRNIQYF.

This clonotype was counted many times. The CDR3 nucleotides read TGCGCCAGCAGCTTGGTTAGCTCCTACGAGCAGTACTTC. Translated, it gives CASSLVSSYEQYF. The V gene is TRBV5-1, the J gene TRBJ2-7, with unresolved D. Germline V lookup: CDR1 SGHRS, CDR2 YFSETQ. Trimming shortened V by 0 bases and J by 0 bases, and 4 bases separated the two germline ends. The CDR3 is 13 residues long. Full variable domain (rest looked up from reference TRBV5-1 and TRBJ2-7): KAGVTQTPRYLIKTRGQQVTLSCSPISGHRSVSWYQQTPGQGLQFLFEYFSETQRNKGNFPGRFSGRQFSNSRSEMNVSTLELGDSALYLCASSLVSSYEQYFGPGTRLTVT.

The chain employs TRBV5-1 and TRBJ2-7, with 11 bases aligning to TRBD2. This CDR3 has 15 amino acids. Germline CDR1 reads SGHRS; CDR2 reads YFSETQ. J gave up 0 bases and V 4 bases, and 3 bases lay outside the gene matches. The chain's CDR3 is CASSPGLAASYEQYF. The CDR3 DNA reads TGCGCCAGCAGCCCGGGACTAGCGGCCTCCTACGAGCAGTACTTC.

A few counts support this clonotype. This rearrangement joins TRBV7-3 to TRBJ2-3; D is uncertain. Germline V gene sequence: CDR1 SGHTA, CDR2 FQGTGA. CDR3 length: 15 residues. The germline V and J ends were trimmed by 0 bases and 4 bases, with 11 bases remaining between them. The chain's CDR3 is CASSLTGVSPDTQYF. In DNA, the CDR3 is TGTGCCAGCAGCTTAACGGGTGTCAGCCCAGATACGCAGTATTTT. Filled out from reference TRBV7-3 and TRBJ2-3, the complete variable domain reads GAGVSQTPSNKVTEKGKYVELRCDPISGHTALYWYRQSLGQGPEFLIYFQGTGAADDSGLPNDRFFAVRPEGSVSTLKIQRTERGDSAVYLCASSLTGVSPDTQYFGPGTRLTVL.

J is TRBJ2-7 and V is TRBV5-5; D unresolved. The CDR3 has 14 residues. Germline CDR1 and CDR2: SGHKS and YYEKEE (reference sequence). Trimming removed 4 bases at V and 3 bases at J, with 14 bases between. This CDR3 reads CASSHPQVCYEQYF. For the CDR3, the DNA is TGTGCCAGCAGCCACCCGCAGGTGTGCTACGAGCAGTACTTC.

This clonotype was seen only once. J is TRBJ1-1 and V is TRBV20-1; TRBD1 agrees at 8 bases. Per the germline V gene, CDR1 is DFQATT and CDR2 is SNEGSKA (reference sequence). V gave up 3 bases and J gave up 10 bases; unmatched junction bases: 13. The CDR3 consists of 14 residues. The DNA for the CDR3 is TGCAGTGCTAGCCACCCGGGACAGGAATTAGGAGCTTTCTTT. This sequence encodes CSASHPGQELGAFF.

This clonotype has a handful of counts. Written as DNA, the CDR3 is TGTGCCTGGGACCCGGGACACGGGGTAGGCAATGAGCAGTTCTTC. Translated: CAWDPGHGVGNEQFF. The chain carries TRBV30 and TRBJ2-1, with TRBD1 as a possible D gene (6 bases). CDR3 length equals 15 residues. V was pared by 5 bases and J by 6 bases, with 20 bases between. Germline lookup yields CDR1 GTSNPN and CDR2 SVGIG (reference sequence).

The table lists this clonotype with a few counts. This sequence joins TRBV12-3 or TRBV12-4 and TRBJ2-5; no definite D call. Trimming removed 3 bases at V and 5 bases at J, with 10 bases between. CDR3 length equals 13 residues. The CDR3 protein is CASSLIRRETQYF. CDR3 nucleotide sequence: TGTGCCAGCAGTTTGATTAGGCGCGAGACCCAGTACTTC.

In this sample, this clonotype turned up a few times. The V call is TRBV6-4, the J call TRBJ1-5; D remains ambiguous. Between the trimmed V and J ends, which lost 6 bases and 6 bases, there was a span of 12 bases. CDR1 and CDR2 (germline): MRHNA, SNTAGT. CDR3 size: 13 residues. The CDR3 spells CASSPEMGQPQHF. The CDR3 nucleotides read TGTGCCAGCAGCCCAGAAATGGGTCAGCCCCAGCATTTT.

This clonotype was observed a few times. This chain links TRBV11-2 with TRBJ2-2; 8 bases line up with TRBD2. The CDR3 covers 13 residues. The V and J ends lost 6 bases and 9 bases, in that order; junction bases with no gene match: 6. CDR1 and CDR2 from the germline V gene are SGHAT and FQNNGV. CDR3 in DNA: TGTGCCAGCAGGCGCGGGGGGCCCAGGGAGCTGTTTTTT. Encoded protein: CASRRGGPRELFF.

In its sample, this clonotype was seen many times. The chain recombines TRBV15 with TRBJ2-1; tentative D call: TRBD2 (6 bases). V was cut by 2 bases and J by 8 bases, with 16 bases left in between. The CDR3 has 15 amino acids. The germline V gene encodes CDR1 LNHNV and CDR2 YYDKDF (reference sequence). Here the CDR3 reads CATSRYPTSSYEQFF. DNA of the CDR3: TGTGCCACCAGCAGATACCCGACTAGTTCGTATGAGCAGTTCTTC. Combining the CDR3 with reference TRBV15 and TRBJ2-1 gives the whole variable domain DAMVIQNPRYQVTQFGKPVTLSCSQTLNHNVMYWYQQKSSQAPKLLFHYYDKDFNNEADTPDNFQSRRPNTSFCFLDIRSPGLGDTAMYLCATSRYPTSSYEQFFGPGTRLTVL.

The chain has TRBV9 and TRBJ1-2; no clear D. CDR1 is SGDLS and CDR2 is YYNGEE in the germline V gene. The CDR3 extends over 11 amino acids. V lost 4 bases to trimming and J lost 7 bases, with 8 bases between them. The CDR3 spells CASSSWGGYTF. In DNA form, the CDR3 reads TGTGCCAGCAGCTCCTGGGGTGGCTACACCTTC.

CDR3 sequence (DNA): TGTGCCAGCCACCGGACTAGCGGGATTACGCGAAATGAGCAGTTCTTC. Amino acids: CASHRTSGITRNEQFF. V usage is TRBV2 and J usage is TRBJ2-1; 12 positions agree with TRBD2. Looked up from germline, CDR1 is SNHLY and CDR2 is FYNNEI. The CDR3 loop spans 16 amino acids. J lost 7 bases, V lost 8 bases, and 12 bases had no gene match.

V gene TRBV20-1 combines with J gene TRBJ2-3; no definite D call. V was trimmed by 0 bases and J by 0 bases, leaving 13 bases between them. The CDR3 extends over 16 amino acids. Looked up from germline, CDR1 is DFQATT and CDR2 is SNEGSKA (reference sequence). The DNA of the CDR3 is TGCAGTGCTAGAGATGGGTATTCCACTAGCACAGATACGCAGTATTTT. Amino acids: CSARDGYSTSTDTQYF.

J is TRBJ2-3 and V is TRBV12-3 or TRBV12-4, with a tentative D call TRBD1 (6 bases). This CDR3 has 16 amino acids. Trimming stripped 7 bases from V and 0 bases from J, with 17 bases between. The CDR3 spells CASNPRGEPSTDTQYF. The CDR3 DNA is TGTGCCAGCAACCCCAGGGGTGAGCCGAGCACAGATACGCAGTATTTT.

The V gene is TRBV6-5, the J gene TRBJ2-7; D is perhaps TRBD2 (5 bases). V was cut by 6 bases and J by 7 bases, with 13 bases left in between. The CDR3 is 12 residues long. Germline assignment: CDR1 MNHEY and CDR2 SVGAGI. CDR3 sequence (DNA): TGTGCCAGCAGGCCTGGCAGCGGTGAGCAGTACTTC. Protein: CASRPGSGEQYF.

This clonotype has a handful of counts. The chain uses TRBV30 and TRBJ1-5, with unresolved D. The CDR3 is 12 residues long. Trimming pared 1 base from V and 11 bases from J, leaving 12 bases between. Germline V gene data show CDR1 as GTSNPN and CDR2 as SVGIG (reference sequence). The CDR3 here is CAWSDPGLSQHF. The CDR3 DNA is TGTGCCTGGAGTGATCCCGGGCTCTCCCAGCATTTT.

The V call is TRBV20-1, the J call TRBJ1-2; D is ambiguous. Per germline, CDR1 DFQATT and CDR2 SNEGSKA (reference sequence). The CDR3 sequence is 13 residues long. V lost 3 bases and J lost 2, with 10 bases in between. In DNA, the CDR3 is TGCAGTGCTAGTAACGGCCAGAACTATGGCTACACCTTC. Protein product: CSASNGQNYGYTF.

The J gene is TRBJ2-4, the V gene TRBV7-9; D may correspond to TRBD1 or TRBD2 (6 bases each). Trimming removed 8 bases at V and 9 bases at J, with 17 bases between. The germline CDR1 and CDR2 sequences are SEHNR and FQNEAQ (reference sequence). CDR3 size: 13 residues. The CDR3 loop reads CASSGGGLSIQYF. CDR3 DNA: TGTGCCAGCTCAGGAGGGGGGCTGAGCATTCAGTACTTC.

The rearrangement joins TRBV2 to TRBJ2-5; 8 bases line up with TRBD2. This CDR3 comprises 15 residues. Germline CDR1 and CDR2: SNHLY and FYNNEI. V lost 7 bases and J lost 1; bases outside the gene matches: 8. The CDR3 spells CASKFSGIFQETQYF. The CDR3 nucleotides read TGTGCCAGCAAGTTTAGCGGGATTTTCCAAGAGACCCAGTACTTC. Supplemented by reference TRBV2 and TRBJ2-5, the full variable domain reads EPEVTQTPSHQVTQMGQEVILRCVPISNHLYFYWYRQILGQKVEFLVSFYNNEISEKSEIFDDQFSVERPDGSNFTLKIRSTKLEDSAMYFCASKFSGIFQETQYFGPGTRLLVL.

The chain has TRBV9 and TRBJ1-5; TRBD1 matches 8 bases. The V gene's germline CDR1 is SGDLS and CDR2 YYNGEE. J was trimmed by 3 bases and V by 5 bases; bases with no gene match: 7. The CDR3 is 15 residues long. In DNA, the CDR3 is TGTGCCAGCAGTACCGGGACAGGACCCAATCAGCCCCAGCATTTT. Protein sequence: CASSTGTGPNQPQHF.

The CDR3 is CATSDARTGGTDGYTF. The CDR3 DNA sequence: TGTGCCACCAGTGATGCTCGGACAGGGGGCACTGATGGCTACACCTTC. V usage is TRBV24-1 and J usage is TRBJ1-2; 11 nucleotides agree with TRBD1. Per germline, CDR1 KGHDR and CDR2 SFDVKD. V shed 3 bases and J 6 bases; nucleotides not matched to a gene: 8. The CDR3 has 16 amino acids.

This chain uses TRBV4-3 with TRBJ2-1; D is ambiguous. CDR1 LGHNA and CDR2 YSLEER come from the germline V gene. V lost 2 bases to trimming and J lost 0 bases, with 11 bases between them. The CDR3 is 16 residues long. CDR3 sequence reads: CASSQSIEGSYNEQFF. The CDR3 DNA reads TGCGCCAGCAGCCAATCCATAGAAGGCTCCTACAATGAGCAGTTCTTC.

This chain links TRBV7-9 with TRBJ2-7, with TRBD1 matching over 7 bases. Unmatched junction bases numbered 3, after V lost 2 bases and J lost 2 bases. The CDR3 extends over 14 amino acids. The germline gives CDR1 SEHNR, CDR2 FQNEAQ (reference sequence). In DNA form, the CDR3 reads TGTGCCAGCAGCTTACCTGACAGGGCCTACGAGCAGTACTTC. It is translated as CASSLPDRAYEQYF.

This clonotype was detected a few times. CDR3 DNA sequence: TGCAGTGCTAGCCCCCGCCAGGGATTAGGGAACACTGAAGCTTTCTTT. Protein sequence: CSASPRQGLGNTEAFF. The V and J genes are TRBV20-1 and TRBJ1-1, with D perhaps matching TRBD1 (5 bases). Trimming stripped 3 bases from V and 1 base from J, with 18 bases between. The CDR3 is 16 amino acids. Germline lookup yields CDR1 DFQATT and CDR2 SNEGSKA (reference sequence).